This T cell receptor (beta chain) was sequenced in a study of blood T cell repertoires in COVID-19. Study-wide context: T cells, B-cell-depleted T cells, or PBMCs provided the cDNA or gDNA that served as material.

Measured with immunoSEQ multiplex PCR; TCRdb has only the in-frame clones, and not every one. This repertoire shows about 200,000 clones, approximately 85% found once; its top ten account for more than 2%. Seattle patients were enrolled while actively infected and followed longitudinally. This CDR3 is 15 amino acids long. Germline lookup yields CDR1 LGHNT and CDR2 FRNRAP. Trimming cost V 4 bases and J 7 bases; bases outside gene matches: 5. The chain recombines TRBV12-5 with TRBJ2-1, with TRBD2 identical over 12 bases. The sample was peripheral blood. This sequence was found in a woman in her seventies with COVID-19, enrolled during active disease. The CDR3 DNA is TGTGCTAGTGGTTCCCCTAGCGGGGGGGGGAATGAGCAGTTCTTC. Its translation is CASGSPSGGGNEQFF.